A single sample is the source of the 25 T cell receptor beta chains below, sequenced in a study of shared clonotypes between healthy human individuals. The protocol was immunoSEQ multiplex PCR, while the TCRdb copy is restricted to in-frame clones and leaves out a portion. The sample holds over a million clones; around 97% are singletons and the top ten take about 1.2%. Specimen: naive CD4+ T cells sorted from blood. Subset: CD45RA+ positively selected. The receptors come from a man under 40 in good health.

V usage is TRBV2 and J usage is TRBJ2-3, with 13 bases lining up with TRBD2. CDR3 length: 14 residues. V dropped 11 bases and J dropped 10; count of bases not matched to a gene: 12. Germline lookup yields CDR1 SNHLY and CDR2 FYNNEI. The CDR3 DNA sequence: TGTGCCTCCTCCGGGACTAGCGGGATGGTTGCGCAGTATTTT. Protein sequence: CASSGTSGMVAQYF.

The chain is built from TRBV14 and TRBJ2-5; D possibly corresponds to TRBD2 (5 bases). Germline-derived CDR1 and CDR2 are SGHDN and FVKESK. V dropped 4 bases and J dropped 4 bases, with 19 bases sitting between them. The CDR3 is 16 residues long. CDR3 amino acids: CASSPFSGNGRETQYF. In DNA, the CDR3 is TGTGCCAGCAGCCCCTTTTCGGGAAATGGTCGAGAGACCCAGTACTTC.

The chain recombines TRBV7-8 with TRBJ2-5; a possible D gene is TRBD2 (5 bases). CDR3 length: 14 residues. Germline V gene lookup returns CDR1 SGHVS and CDR2 FQNEAQ. Trimming took 1 base from V and 5 from J, leaving 11 bases between them. CDR3 sequence (DNA): TGTGCCAGCAGCTTAGTAGGGAGTGAGGAGACCCAGTACTTC. This sequence encodes CASSLVGSEETQYF.

The rearrangement joins TRBV28 to TRBJ1-5; 9 bases match TRBD1. Germline V lookup: CDR1 MDHEN, CDR2 SYDVKM. Trimming took 6 bases from V and 3 from J; bases not matched to a gene: 6. This CDR3 region has 15 residues. The CDR3 sequence: CASRKTGGSNQPQHF. DNA for the CDR3: TGTGCCAGCAGAAAAACAGGGGGCTCCAATCAGCCCCAGCATTTT.

V is TRBV7-2 and J is TRBJ2-5; the D gene is possibly TRBD1 (6 bases). V shed 0 bases and J shed 7 bases, with 9 bases lying between them. CDR3 length: 13 residues. Germline assignment: CDR1 SGHTA and CDR2 FQGNSA. CDR3 sequence: CASSLATQGTQYF. The CDR3 DNA follows: TGTGCCAGCAGCTTAGCGACACAGGGGACCCAGTACTTC.

The chain employs TRBV15 and TRBJ2-5, with D perhaps TRBD2 (5 bases). This CDR3 is 15 amino acids long. Germline V gene data show CDR1 as LNHNV and CDR2 as YYDKDF (reference sequence). With 11 bases removed from V and 5 bases from J, the gap between germline ends came to 24 bases. The DNA for the CDR3 is TGTGCCGCACATTTAGGTGGGAGTAGCTTGGAGACCCAGTACTTC. This codes for CAAHLGGSSLETQYF.

The chain recombines TRBV7-9 with TRBJ1-2; no definite D call. Trimming removed 5 bases from V and 0 bases from J, with 13 bases in between. Germline CDR1 is SEHNR and CDR2 is FQNEAQ (reference sequence). There are 15 residues in the CDR3. CDR3 nucleotide sequence: TGTGCCAGCAGCCCCCCCGTTGGGGCTAACTATGGCTACACCTTC. Protein product: CASSPPVGANYGYTF.

Note on this clone: Other DNA sequences within the sample encode an identical CDR3. The V gene is TRBV19, the J gene TRBJ1-5; no reliable D call. With 3 bases removed from V and 0 bases from J, the gap between germline ends came to 6 bases. CDR3 length equals 14 residues. Germline V gene data show CDR1 as LNHDA and CDR2 as SQIVND (reference sequence). The CDR3 protein is CASSIGDSNQPQHF. CDR3 sequence (DNA): TGTGCCAGTAGTATTGGGGATAGCAATCAGCCCCAGCATTTT.

V gene TRBV7-6 combines with J gene TRBJ1-2; D is undetermined. CDR3 length: 16 amino acids. CDR1 SGHVS and CDR2 FNYEAQ come from the germline V gene. V lost 5 bases, J lost 1 base, and 17 bases lay in between. This chain's CDR3 is CASSPKVAALNYGYTF. Here the CDR3 DNA reads TGTGCCAGCAGCCCAAAGGTAGCAGCACTTAACTATGGCTACACCTTC.

This chain uses TRBV5-6 with TRBJ1-4, with D unresolved. Germline CDR1 reads SGHDT; CDR2 reads YYEEEE. V dropped 0 bases and J dropped 5 bases, with 8 bases sitting between them. The CDR3 runs 14 residues. The CDR3 region has the DNA TGTGCCAGCAGCTTGGTTGGAGAAAATGAAAAACTGTTTTTT. Its translation is CASSLVGENEKLFF. Drawing the rest from reference TRBV5-6 and TRBJ1-4, the complete variable domain is DAGVTQSPTHLIKTRGQQVTLRCSPKSGHDTVSWYQQALGQGPQFIFQYYEEEERQRGNFPDRFSGHQFPNYSSELNVNALLLGDSALYLCASSLVGENEKLFFGSGTQLSVL.

The chain carries TRBV2 and TRBJ2-5; the D gene is possibly TRBD1 (7 bases). The germline V gene encodes CDR1 SNHLY and CDR2 FYNNEI. V was shortened by 8 bases and J by 0 bases, with 10 bases between the two germline ends. The length of the CDR3 is 13 residues. CDR3 coding DNA: TGTGCCAGCCTCAGGGGGGACCAAGAGACCCAGTACTTC. Its translation: CASLRGDQETQYF.

V is TRBV11-2 and J is TRBJ1-2, with D unclear. The CDR3 has 13 amino acids. Trimming pared 1 base from V and 5 bases from J, leaving 8 bases between. Germline CDR1 is SGHAT and CDR2 is FQNNGV. The chain's CDR3 is CASSLVAGYGYTF. CDR3 nucleotide sequence: TGTGCCAGCAGCTTAGTTGCGGGTTATGGCTACACCTTC.

This sequence joins TRBV21-1 and TRBJ2-2; the D call in the table, TRBD2, was not verified against the DNA. TRBV21-1 is classified as a pseudogene. The CDR3 is 19 residues long. The CDR3 here is CASSKERLAGGPSTGELFF. CDR3 nucleotide sequence: TGTGCCAGCAGCAAAGAAAGACTAGCGGGAGGGCCGAGCACCGGGGAGCTGTTTTTT.

The V gene is TRBV5-8, the J gene TRBJ2-7; D ambiguous. Between the trimmed V and J ends, which lost 2 bases and 5 bases, there was a span of 11 bases. CDR3 length: 13 amino acids. CDR1 SGHTS and CDR2 YDEGEE come from the germline V gene. This CDR3 reads CASSFETRNEQYF. The CDR3 region has the DNA TGTGCCAGCAGCTTCGAGACAAGAAACGAGCAGTACTTC.

The chain carries TRBV19 and TRBJ2-1; 11 bases align to TRBD2. The V segment lost 3 bases and the J segment 4 bases; nucleotides outside the gene matches: 8. The V gene's germline CDR1 is LNHDA and CDR2 SQIVND (reference sequence). This CDR3 is 17 amino acids long. CDR3 DNA sequence: TGTGCCAGTAGTATCTCCCCACTAGCGGGGGCATACAATGAGCAGTTCTTC. It codes for CASSISPLAGAYNEQFF. Full variable domain (outside the CDR3, taken from reference TRBV19 and TRBJ2-1): DGGITQSPKYLFRKEGQNVTLSCEQNLNHDAMYWYRQDPGQGLRLIYYSQIVNDFQKGDIAEGYSVSREKKESFPLTVTSAQKNPTAFYLCASSISPLAGAYNEQFFGPGTRLTVL.

The V and J genes are TRBV9 and TRBJ2-5; 7 nucleotides align to TRBD1. The V gene end was trimmed by 4 bases and the J gene end by 3 bases; junction bases not matched to a gene: 6. The CDR3 runs to 14 residues. Germline V CDR1 and CDR2: SGDLS, YYNGEE. The CDR3 protein is CASSLQGNEETQYF. The DNA for the CDR3 is TGTGCCAGCAGCTTACAGGGGAATGAAGAGACCCAGTACTTC.

This clone was picked up a small number of times. V and J are TRBV7-9 and TRBJ2-1, with 9 bases matching TRBD1. The CDR3 covers 15 residues. From germline, CDR1 is SEHNR and CDR2 FQNEAQ (reference sequence). Losses at the gene ends were 3 bases for V and 5 bases for J; bases not matched to a gene: 5. The CDR3 is CASSLGQGGDNEQFF. The CDR3 region has the DNA TGTGCCAGCAGCTTGGGACAGGGAGGGGACAATGAGCAGTTCTTC.

This clone is a singleton in its sample. The chain links TRBV7-8 to TRBJ2-1; TRBD1 agrees at 7 bases. Per the germline V gene, CDR1 is SGHVS and CDR2 is FQNEAQ. The CDR3 runs to 16 residues. V shed 0 bases and J 10 bases; nucleotides not matched to a gene: 12. This CDR3 is CASSLAQGWGSGEQFF. Here the CDR3 DNA reads TGTGCCAGCAGCTTAGCACAGGGGTGGGGCTCTGGGGAGCAGTTCTTC.

This chain connects TRBV9 to TRBJ2-5; the match to TRBD2 covers 7 bases. Germline trimming cut 4 bases from V and 2 bases from J; bases unmatched to any gene: 8. The CDR3 extends over 15 amino acids. The germline CDR1 and CDR2 sequences are SGDLS and YYNGEE. DNA for the CDR3: TGTGCCAGCAGCCCCCGACCTAGCGGACAAGAGACCCAGTACTTC. It is translated as CASSPRPSGQETQYF.

The rearrangement links TRBV5-6 to TRBJ2-3; the match to TRBD2 covers 7 bases. J lost 2 bases, V lost 0 bases, and 6 bases had no gene match. This CDR3 spans 16 amino acids. CDR1 is SGHDT and CDR2 is YYEEEE in the germline V gene. CDR3 sequence (DNA): TGTGCCAGCAGCTTGGCACCTAGCGGATACACAGATACGCAGTATTTT. It yields the protein CASSLAPSGYTDTQYF.

V usage is TRBV7-8 and J usage is TRBJ2-7; D possibly uses TRBD1 or TRBD2 (5 bases each). Germline-derived CDR1 and CDR2 are SGHVS and FQNEAQ. Trimming left V 3 bases short and J 3 bases short, with 12 bases between. The CDR3 totals 14 residues. The CDR3 nucleotides read TGTGCCAGCAGCTTCCGGGACCTACGCTACGAGCAGTACTTC. It is translated as CASSFRDLRYEQYF.

The chain carries TRBV9 and TRBJ2-1; D is perhaps TRBD2 (6 bases). The CDR3 has 16 residues. Trimming removed 0 bases at V and 8 bases at J, with 18 bases between. Looked up from germline, CDR1 is SGDLS and CDR2 is YYNGEE. CDR3 nucleotide sequence: TGTGCCAGCAGCGTAGCCCCCCACGGGGGAGACGATGAGCAGTTCTTC. Its protein product is CASSVAPHGGDDEQFF.

The V call is TRBV9, the J call TRBJ2-3, with TRBD2 matching 7 bases. Germline CDR1 SGDLS, CDR2 YYNGEE. The CDR3 contains 16 residues. Trimming cost V 2 bases and J 0 bases; bases outside gene matches: 6. This CDR3 reads CASSVFSGTSTDTQYF. The CDR3 nucleotides read TGTGCCAGCAGCGTCTTCAGCGGGACTAGCACAGATACGCAGTATTTT.

The genes are TRBV4-1 and TRBJ2-4, with D possibly being TRBD2 (6 bases). Germline V lookup: CDR1 MGHRA, CDR2 YSYEKL. The CDR3 has 15 amino acids. Trimming took off 1 base at V and 3 bases at J, with 10 bases between the two ends. The CDR3 loop is CASSQGGDVKNIQYF. CDR3 bases: TGCGCCAGCAGCCAAGGGGGGGACGTCAAAAACATTCAGTACTTC.

This chain uses TRBV5-5 with TRBJ2-7; 9 bases align to TRBD1. Trimming took 1 base from V and 5 from J; bases not matched to a gene: 13. This CDR3 has 17 residues. Germline V lookup: CDR1 SGHKS, CDR2 YYEKEE (reference sequence). The CDR3, as DNA: TGTGCCAGCAGCTTGCTACAGGGGGCTTTCACTCTAGACGAGCAGTACTTC. Residues: CASSLLQGAFTLDEQYF.